These 27 T cell receptor gamma chains originate from one sample sequenced in a study of gammadelta T cells in human blood. TCRdb processed the RT-PCR reads again with the CATT caller. The table shows more than 850 gamma-chain clones, with 7% to 9% occurring only once. Sample: non-Vgamma9Vdelta2 gamma-delta T cells from infant blood. The receptor source for this set is a human donor.

Notes on this clone: The DNA is left out, because the CDR3 cannot be placed on it with certainty; the CDR3 is given as TCRdb lists it. The V gene call reads TRGV8; no J gene was called. The CDR3 has 30 residues if both end residues are counted. The germline V gene has CDR1 VENAVY and CDR2 YDSYNSRV. The CDR3 loop is CATWDAVIRNSLAVEQHLLSQVSIGRIQHF.

Sample share makes this clone large (0.1 to 1%). The rearrangement links TRGV5 to TRGJ1 or TRGJ2. With V trimmed by 3 bases and J by 4 bases, 6 bases remained unmatched. Germline-derived CDR1 and CDR2 are VINAFY and YDVSNSKD. This CDR3 contains 13 residues. CDR3 residues: CATWDRKYYKKLF. In DNA form, the CDR3 reads TGTGCCACCTGGGACCGCAAATATTATAAGAAACTCTTT.

This clone rates as large. The chain joins TRGV4 to TRGJ1 or TRGJ2. J was trimmed by 6 bases and V by 4 bases; bases with no gene match: 6. CDR3 length equals 12 residues. CDR1 is EGSTGY and CDR2 is YDSYTSSV in the germline V gene. In DNA form, the CDR3 reads TGTGCCACCTGGGAGGTCTCTTATAAGAAACTCTTT. Protein product: CATWEVSYKKLF.

By share, this clone counts as medium-sized (0.01 to 0.1%). V is TRGV8 and J is TRGJ1 or TRGJ2. The V gene's germline CDR1 is VENAVY and CDR2 YDSYNSRV. V gave up 5 bases and J gave up 7 bases; unmatched junction bases: 5. The CDR3 has 11 amino acids. The CDR3 is CATWVGYKKLF. The DNA for the CDR3 is TGTGCCACCTGGGTGGGCTATAAGAAACTCTTT.

This clone was seen a few times. The chain has TRGV8 and TRGJ1 or TRGJ2. This CDR3 has 12 amino acids. V was pared by 0 bases and J by 7 bases, with 3 bases of the junction left unmatched. Germline V gene data show CDR1 as VENAVY and CDR2 as YDSYNSRV. The CDR3 region has the DNA TGTGCCACCTGGGATAGGCGCTATAAGAAACTCTTT. Translation: CATWDRRYKKLF.

Concerning this clone itself: A far larger clone lies a single base away; this is likely a read error. The V and J genes are TRGV2 and TRGJP2. Matching the DNA to germline supplied the J gene, which TCRdb does not give. This CDR3 spans 18 amino acids. V lost 5 bases and J lost 0; bases outside the gene matches: 15. Germline V gene data show CDR1 as EGSNGY and CDR2 as YDSYNSKV. Here the CDR3 reads CATWGPKGLHSSDWIKTF. The CDR3 region has the DNA TGTGCCACCTGGGGCCCAAAAGGCCTTCATAGTAGTGATTGGATCAAGACGTTT.

This clone was seen a handful of times. A read error may explain this, as a much larger clone is one base away. V usage is TRGV3 and J usage is TRGJ1 or TRGJ2. The germline V gene encodes CDR1 VTNTFY and CDR2 YDVSTARD (reference sequence). CDR3 size: 14 residues. The CDR3 loop is CATWDRQGYYKKLF. The CDR3 DNA sequence: TGTGCCACCTGGGACAGGCAGGGATATTACAAGAAACTCTTT.

This clone is deemed large (0.1 to 1%). The chain recombines TRGV4 with TRGJ1 or TRGJ2. Looked up from germline, CDR1 is EGSTGY and CDR2 is YDSYTSSV. The CDR3 consists of 15 residues. J lost 4 bases, V lost 0 bases, and 9 bases had no gene match. CDR3 sequence (DNA): TGTGCCACCTGGGATGGGGGTTGGGGCTATTATAAGAAACTCTTT. It is translated as CATWDGGWGYYKKLF.

The V gene is TRGV4, the J gene TRGJ1 or TRGJ2. The CDR3 extends over 13 amino acids. Germline CDR1 reads EGSTGY; CDR2 reads YDSYTSSV. Trimming cost V 0 bases and J 6 bases; bases outside gene matches: 5. The CDR3 loop is CATWDGPCYKKLF. CDR3 DNA sequence: TGTGCCACCTGGGATGGGCCGTGTTATAAGAAACTCTTT.

This clone was counted between two and nine times. Being one base from a much bigger clone, this may be a read error. Other DNA sequences in the same sample also yield this CDR3. The genes are TRGV2 and TRGJ1 or TRGJ2. V dropped 0 bases and J dropped 12; count of bases not matched to a gene: 14. Germline CDR1 EGSNGY, CDR2 YDSYNSKV. The CDR3 totals 14 residues. The CDR3 nucleotides read TGTGCCACCTGGGACGGGCCGAGATGTGGCAGGAAACTCTTT. Translated: CATWDGPRCGRKLF.

This clone was counted a few times. This may arise from a read error, as a much more abundant clone is one base away. The rearrangement joins TRGV4 to TRGJ1 or TRGJ2. The V gene end was trimmed by 7 bases and the J gene end by 4 bases; junction bases not matched to a gene: 10. This CDR3 is 13 amino acids long. The germline CDR1 and CDR2 sequences are EGSTGY and YDSYTSSV. The DNA for the CDR3 is TGTGCCACCTGTGGGATCCACTATTATAAGAAACTCTTT. It translates to CATCGIHYYKKLF.

A note on this clone: A much larger clone differs from this one at a single base, so this may be a read error. V gene TRGV5 combines with J gene TRGJP2. The germline gives CDR1 VINAFY, CDR2 YDVSNSKD. The CDR3 is 16 amino acids. The CDR3 region is CAAWDRRRSSDWIKTF. In nucleotides, the CDR3 is TGTGCCGCCTGGGACAGGCGCCGGAGTAGTGATTGGATCAAGACGTTT.

By share of the sample, this clone is medium-sized. The V gene is TRGV2, the J gene TRGJP2. V shed 0 bases and J 6 bases; nucleotides not matched to a gene: 10. Looked up from germline, CDR1 is EGSNGY and CDR2 is YDSYNSKV. The CDR3 runs to 16 residues. The CDR3 DNA reads as TGTGCCACCTGGGACGGGCATCACAGGGGTGATTGGATCAAGACGTTT. It yields the protein CATWDGHHRGDWIKTF.

By sample share, this clone is large. J is TRGJ1 or TRGJ2 and V is TRGV4. This CDR3 has 11 residues. Losses at the gene ends were 0 bases for V and 9 bases for J; bases not matched to a gene: 2. The germline V gene has CDR1 EGSTGY and CDR2 YDSYTSSV. In DNA, the CDR3 is TGTGCCACCTGGGATGGGACTAAGAAACTCTTT. Encoded protein: CATWDGTKKLF.

This clone is labeled as large. This sample also contains other DNA sequences that code for the same CDR3. The genes are TRGV4 and TRGJ1 or TRGJ2. This CDR3 region has 14 residues. Germline V lookup: CDR1 EGSTGY, CDR2 YDSYTSSV. The V and J ends lost 0 bases and 2 bases, in that order; junction bases with no gene match: 4. For the CDR3, the DNA is TGTGCCACCTGGGATGGGCTGGATTATTATAAGAAACTCTTT. It encodes CATWDGLDYYKKLF.

Comment on this clone: A far larger clone is one nucleotide away, so this likely arose from a read error. The chain carries TRGV8 and TRGJ1 or TRGJ2. The J gene was missing in TCRdb and was found by matching the end of the DNA to germline. CDR1 and CDR2 (germline): VENAVY, YDSYNSRV. The CDR3 contains 14 residues. Trimming cost V 5 bases and J 1 base; bases outside gene matches: 8. CDR3 sequence reads: CATWGRDNYYKKLF. CDR3 nucleotides: TGTGCCACCTGGGGAAGAGATAATTATTATAAGAAACTCTTT.

About this clone: A single base separates this from a much larger clone, so it may be a read error. Distinct nucleotide sequences in the sample also encode this CDR3. This chain joins TRGV5 and TRGJP2. Germline CDR1 VINAFY, CDR2 YDVSNSKD. The CDR3 covers 15 residues. CDR3 nucleotides: TGTGCAACCTGGGACAAGTATAGTAGTGATTGGATCAAGACGTTT. This encodes CATWDKYSSDWIKTF.

By frequency in the sample, this clone is large. This chain links TRGV4 with TRGJ1 or TRGJ2. With V trimmed by 7 bases and J by 4 bases, 10 bases remained unmatched. CDR1 EGSTGY and CDR2 YDSYTSSV come from the germline V gene. CDR3 length: 13 amino acids. The CDR3 nucleotides read TGTGCCACCTGTGGGAACCACTATTATAAGAAACTCTTT. It specifies CATCGNHYYKKLF.

This clone is large (0.1 to 1%) in the sample. The chain links TRGV3 to TRGJ1 or TRGJ2. V was pared by 0 bases and J by 6 bases, with 8 bases of the junction left unmatched. From germline, CDR1 is VTNTFY and CDR2 YDVSTARD (reference sequence). The CDR3 is 14 amino acids. CDR3 protein: CATWDRPISYKKLF. The CDR3 DNA reads as TGTGCCACCTGGGACAGGCCTATCAGTTATAAGAAACTCTTT.

Comments on this clone: This could be a read error, since a much larger clone is one nucleotide away. The chain joins TRGV9 to TRGJ1 or TRGJ2. The CDR3 extends over 14 amino acids. The germline V gene encodes CDR1 GITISATS and CDR2 ISYDGTV (reference sequence). The CDR3 sequence is CALWGVPYSYKKLF. The CDR3 DNA sequence: TGTGCCTTGTGGGGGGTGCCCTACTCTTATAAGAAACTCTTT.

By frequency in the sample, this clone is large. The chain combines TRGV4 with TRGJ1 or TRGJ2. Germline loops: CDR1 EGSTGY, CDR2 YDSYTSSV. Losses at the gene ends were 5 bases for V and 1 base for J; bases not matched to a gene: 2. The CDR3 covers 12 residues. In nucleotides, the CDR3 is TGTGCCACCTGGGGCAATTATTATAAGAAACTCTTT. Translated: CATWGNYYKKLF.

This clone was counted between two and nine times. A read error may be the cause here, since a much bigger clone is one base away. The rearrangement uses TRGV3 and TRGJP2. The germline CDR1 and CDR2 sequences are VTNTFY and YDVSTARD (reference sequence). The CDR3 totals 15 residues. The CDR3 here is CATWDKYSSDWIKTF. For the CDR3, the DNA is TGCGCCACCTGGGACAAGTATAGTAGTGATTGGATCAAGACGTTT.

This clone is classed as large (0.1 to 1%). The rearrangement joins TRGV5 to TRGJ1 or TRGJ2. This CDR3 has 11 amino acids. V lost 3 bases to trimming and J lost 7 bases; unmatched junction nucleotides: 3. Germline CDR1 VINAFY, CDR2 YDVSNSKD. The CDR3 sequence: CATWDGYKKLF. The CDR3 nucleotides are TGTGCCACCTGGGACGGGTATAAGAAACTCTTT.

By sample fraction, this clone is large. The V call is TRGV8, the J call TRGJP2. Trimming removed 4 bases from V and 8 bases from J; junction bases left unmatched: 7. The CDR3 totals 13 residues. Germline V CDR1 and CDR2: VENAVY, YDSYNSRV. The CDR3 DNA sequence: TGTGCCACCTGGGAAAAAGGCGATTGGATCAAGACGTTT. It yields the protein CATWEKGDWIKTF.

By share, this clone ranks as large. The chain joins TRGV5 to TRGJ1 or TRGJ2. Trimming at V came to 0 bases and at J to 3 bases, leaving 5 bases not matched to a gene. The CDR3 consists of 14 residues. Per the germline V gene, CDR1 is VINAFY and CDR2 is YDVSNSKD. CDR3 sequence (DNA): TGTGCCACCTGGGACAGGTACCTTTATTATAAGAAACTCTTT. Its protein product is CATWDRYLYYKKLF.

In regard to this clone: A clone one base away is much larger, so this may be a read error. The J gene is TRGJP1, the V gene TRGV2. In the absence of a J gene in TCRdb, the DNA was matched to germline to assign it here. CDR3 length equals 15 residues. Germline CDR1 is EGSNGY and CDR2 is YDSYNSKV. CDR3 loop: CATRDSYTTGWFKIF. CDR3 nucleotide sequence: TGTGCCACCCGGGACTCCTATACCACTGGTTGGTTCAAGATATTT.

As for this clone: This could be a read error, since a much larger clone is one nucleotide away. V gene TRGV8 combines with J gene TRGJP2. The CDR3 runs to 14 residues. V dropped 0 bases and J dropped 9; count of bases not matched to a gene: 7. CDR1 VENAVY and CDR2 YDSYNSRV come from the germline V gene. The CDR3: CATWDRRVHWIKTF. Here the CDR3 DNA reads TGTGCCACCTGGGATAGGCGAGTCCATTGGATCAAGACGTTT.